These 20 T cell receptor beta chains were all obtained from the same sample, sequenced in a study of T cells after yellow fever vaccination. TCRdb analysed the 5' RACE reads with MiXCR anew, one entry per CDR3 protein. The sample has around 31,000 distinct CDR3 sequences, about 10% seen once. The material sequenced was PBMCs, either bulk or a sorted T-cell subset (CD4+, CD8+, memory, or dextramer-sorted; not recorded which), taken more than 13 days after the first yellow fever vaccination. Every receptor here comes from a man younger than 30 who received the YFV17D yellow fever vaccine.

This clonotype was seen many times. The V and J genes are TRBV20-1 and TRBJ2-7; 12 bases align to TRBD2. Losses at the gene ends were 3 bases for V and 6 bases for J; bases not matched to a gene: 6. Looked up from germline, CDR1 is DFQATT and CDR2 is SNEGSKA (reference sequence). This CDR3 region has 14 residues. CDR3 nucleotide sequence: TGCAGTGCTAGTTCTAGCGGGGGGGCCGCCGAGCAGTACTTC. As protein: CSASSSGGAAEQYF.

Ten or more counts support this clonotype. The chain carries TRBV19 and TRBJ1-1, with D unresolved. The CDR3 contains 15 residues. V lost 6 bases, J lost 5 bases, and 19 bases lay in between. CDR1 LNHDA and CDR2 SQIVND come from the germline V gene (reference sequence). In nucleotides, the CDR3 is TGTGCCAGTAGCGTGGAGGGATGGTCGGGTACTGAAGCTTTCTTT. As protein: CASSVEGWSGTEAFF.

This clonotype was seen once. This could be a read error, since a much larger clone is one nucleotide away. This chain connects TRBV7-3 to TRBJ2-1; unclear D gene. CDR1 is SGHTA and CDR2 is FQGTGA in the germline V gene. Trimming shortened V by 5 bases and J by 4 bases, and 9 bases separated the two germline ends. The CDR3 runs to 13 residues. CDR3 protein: CASSPPHYNEQFF. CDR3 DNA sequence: TGTGCCAGCAGCCCCCCCCATTACAATGAGCAGTTCTTC.

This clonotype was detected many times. The CDR3 bases are TGTGCCAGCAGCTTAGTCTGGGACACTGAAGCTTTCTTT. Protein: CASSLVWDTEAFF. This chain joins TRBV7-2 and TRBJ1-1; D is ambiguous. V gave up 1 base and J gave up 3 bases, with 6 bases separating them. This CDR3 is 13 amino acids long. In germline, CDR1 is SGHTA, CDR2 FQGNSA.

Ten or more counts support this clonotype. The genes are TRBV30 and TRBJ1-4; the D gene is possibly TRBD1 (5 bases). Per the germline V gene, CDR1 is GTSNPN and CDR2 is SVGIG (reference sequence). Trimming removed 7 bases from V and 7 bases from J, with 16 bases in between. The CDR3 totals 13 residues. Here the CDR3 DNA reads TGTGCCTCCTCCGGGACGGCGGGTGAAAAACTGTTTTTT. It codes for CASSGTAGEKLFF.

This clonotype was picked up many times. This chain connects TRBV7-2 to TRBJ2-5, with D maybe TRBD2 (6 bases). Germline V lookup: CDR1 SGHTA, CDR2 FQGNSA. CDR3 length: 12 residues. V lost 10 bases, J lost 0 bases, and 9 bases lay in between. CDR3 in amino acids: CATGGYQETQYF. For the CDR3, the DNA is TGTGCCACCGGGGGTTACCAAGAGACCCAGTACTTC.

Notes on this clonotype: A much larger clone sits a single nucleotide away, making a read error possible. CDR3 bases: TGTGCCAGCAGTGTCGCGGAGGGTAATTCACCCCTCCACTTT. This codes for CASSVAEGNSPLHF. V is TRBV6-1 and J is TRBJ1-6; the D is unclear. In germline, CDR1 is MNHNS, CDR2 SASEGT. The CDR3 is 14 residues long. Deletions cut 4 bases from V and 6 bases from J, with 10 bases between.

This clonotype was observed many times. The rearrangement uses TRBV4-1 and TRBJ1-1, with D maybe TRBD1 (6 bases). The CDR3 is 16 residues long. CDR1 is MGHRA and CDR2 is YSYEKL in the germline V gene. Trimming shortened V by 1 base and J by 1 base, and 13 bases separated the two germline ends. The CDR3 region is CASSQGQLGQNTEAFF. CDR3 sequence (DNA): TGCGCCAGCAGCCAAGGGCAGCTGGGACAGAACACTGAAGCTTTCTTT.

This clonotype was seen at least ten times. The CDR3 region has the DNA TGCAGTGCGGAAACCGGGACTAGCGGAACCTACGAGCAGTACTTC. Translation gives CSAETGTSGTYEQYF. This chain joins TRBV20-1 and TRBJ2-7, with 11 bases that match TRBD2. Germline V gene lookup returns CDR1 DFQATT and CDR2 SNEGSKA (reference sequence). J was trimmed by 2 bases and V by 6 bases; bases with no gene match: 9. The CDR3 consists of 15 residues.

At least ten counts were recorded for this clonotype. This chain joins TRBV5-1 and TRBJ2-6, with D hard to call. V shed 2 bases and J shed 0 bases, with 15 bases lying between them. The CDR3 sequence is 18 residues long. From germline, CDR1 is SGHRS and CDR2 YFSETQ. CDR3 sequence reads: CASSFSGSLRSGANVLTF. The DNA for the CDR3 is TGCGCCAGCAGCTTTTCGGGCAGTCTTCGCTCTGGGGCCAACGTCCTGACTTTC.

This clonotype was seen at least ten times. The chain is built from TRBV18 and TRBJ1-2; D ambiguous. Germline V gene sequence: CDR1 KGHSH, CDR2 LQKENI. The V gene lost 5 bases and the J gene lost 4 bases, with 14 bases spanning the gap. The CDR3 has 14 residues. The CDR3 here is CASSDRTRAYGYTF. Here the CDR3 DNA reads TGTGCCAGCTCAGACCGGACTCGGGCCTATGGCTACACCTTC.

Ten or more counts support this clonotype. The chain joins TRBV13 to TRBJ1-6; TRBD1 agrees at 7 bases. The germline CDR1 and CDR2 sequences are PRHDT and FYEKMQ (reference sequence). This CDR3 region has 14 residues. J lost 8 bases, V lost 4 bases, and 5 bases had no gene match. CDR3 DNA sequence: TGTGCCAGCAGCTCCCGGGACAGAGATTCACCCCTCCACTTT. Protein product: CASSSRDRDSPLHF.

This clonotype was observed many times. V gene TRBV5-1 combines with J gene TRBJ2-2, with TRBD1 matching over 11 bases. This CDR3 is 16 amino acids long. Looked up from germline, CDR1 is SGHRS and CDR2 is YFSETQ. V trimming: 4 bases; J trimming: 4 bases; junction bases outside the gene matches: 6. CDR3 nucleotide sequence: TGCGCCAGCAGCGATTTTGGGACAGGGGGCACCGGGGAGCTGTTTTTT. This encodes CASSDFGTGGTGELFF.

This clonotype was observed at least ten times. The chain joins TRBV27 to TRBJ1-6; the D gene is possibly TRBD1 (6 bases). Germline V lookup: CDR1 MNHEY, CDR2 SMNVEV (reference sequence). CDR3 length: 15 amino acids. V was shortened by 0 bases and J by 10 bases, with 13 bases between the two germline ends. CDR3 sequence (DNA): TGTGCCAGCAGTTTATCTATGGGGGGCCGGTCACCCCTCCACTTT. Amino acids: CASSLSMGGRSPLHF.

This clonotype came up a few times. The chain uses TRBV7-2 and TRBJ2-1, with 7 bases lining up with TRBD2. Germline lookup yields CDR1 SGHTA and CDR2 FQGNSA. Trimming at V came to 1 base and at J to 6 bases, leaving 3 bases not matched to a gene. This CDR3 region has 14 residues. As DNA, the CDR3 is TGTGCCAGCAGCTTAGTAGCTAGCGGCAATGAGCAGTTCTTC. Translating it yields CASSLVASGNEQFF.

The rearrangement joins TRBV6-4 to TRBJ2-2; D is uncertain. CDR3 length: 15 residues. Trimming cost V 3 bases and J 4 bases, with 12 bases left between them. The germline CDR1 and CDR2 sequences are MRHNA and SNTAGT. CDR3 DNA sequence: TGTGCCAGCAGTGAGGAGACATGGGGCACCGGGGAGCTGTTTTTT. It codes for CASSEETWGTGELFF.

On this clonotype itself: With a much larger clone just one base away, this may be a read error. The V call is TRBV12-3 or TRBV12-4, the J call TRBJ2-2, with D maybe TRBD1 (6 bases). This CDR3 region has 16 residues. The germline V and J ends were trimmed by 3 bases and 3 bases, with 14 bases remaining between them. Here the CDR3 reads CASSFFWTVHTGELFF. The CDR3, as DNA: TGTGCCAGCAGTTTCTTCTGGACAGTGCACACCGGGGAGCTGTTTTTT.

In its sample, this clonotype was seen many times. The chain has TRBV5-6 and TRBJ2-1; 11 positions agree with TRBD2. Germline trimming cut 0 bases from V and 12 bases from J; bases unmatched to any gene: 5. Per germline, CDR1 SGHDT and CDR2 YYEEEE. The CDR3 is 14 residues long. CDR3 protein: CASSLALLAGVQFF. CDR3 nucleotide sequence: TGTGCCAGCAGCTTGGCCCTACTAGCGGGGGTGCAGTTCTTC.

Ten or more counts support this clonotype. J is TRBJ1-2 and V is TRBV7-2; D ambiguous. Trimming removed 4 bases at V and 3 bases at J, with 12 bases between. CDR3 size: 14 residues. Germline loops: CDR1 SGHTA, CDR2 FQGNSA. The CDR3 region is CASSSEQTDYGYTF. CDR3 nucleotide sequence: TGTGCCAGCAGCTCCGAACAGACGGACTATGGCTACACCTTC.

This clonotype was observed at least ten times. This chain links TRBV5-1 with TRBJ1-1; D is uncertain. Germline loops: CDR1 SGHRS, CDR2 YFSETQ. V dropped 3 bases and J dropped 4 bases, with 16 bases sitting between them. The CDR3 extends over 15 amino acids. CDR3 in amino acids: CASSSWSLGSTEAFF. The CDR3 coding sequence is TGCGCCAGCAGCTCCTGGTCCTTGGGCTCCACTGAAGCTTTCTTT.